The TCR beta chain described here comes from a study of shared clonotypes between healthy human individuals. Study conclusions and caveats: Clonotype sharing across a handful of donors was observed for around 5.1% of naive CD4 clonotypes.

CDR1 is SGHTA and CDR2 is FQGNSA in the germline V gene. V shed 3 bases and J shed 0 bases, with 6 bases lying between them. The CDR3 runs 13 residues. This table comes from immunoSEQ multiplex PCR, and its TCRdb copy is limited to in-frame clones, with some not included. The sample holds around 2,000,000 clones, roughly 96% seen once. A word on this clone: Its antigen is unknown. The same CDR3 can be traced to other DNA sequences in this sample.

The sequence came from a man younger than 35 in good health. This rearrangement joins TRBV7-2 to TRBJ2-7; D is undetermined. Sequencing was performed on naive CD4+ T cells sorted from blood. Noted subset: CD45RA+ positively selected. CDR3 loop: CASSFGGSYEQYF. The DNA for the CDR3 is TGTGCCAGCAGCTTCGGCGGCTCCTACGAGCAGTACTTC.